This T cell receptor beta chain was identified in a study of blood T cell repertoires in COVID-19. Study at large: PBMCs, B-cell-depleted T cells, or T cells provided the cDNA or gDNA that made up the material.

The CDR3 sequence is 14 residues long. V was clipped by 2 bases and J by 0 bases; unmatched bases: 0. Germline values: CDR1 SGHDN, CDR2 FVKESK. Seattle patients were enrolled while actively infected and followed longitudinally. Original analysis: For nucleated cells, counts were estimated from reference gene primer amplification. TCRdb's copy holds only in-frame clones and misses some; the assay was immunoSEQ multiplex PCR. The V and J calls and clone size come from that table; D and trimming were worked out from the DNA. This sample carries about 150,000 clones, approximately 85% of them seen once, and the ten largest clones take over 0.55%.

Sequenced: peripheral blood. The source is a man aged 60 to 69 with COVID-19, enrolled during active disease. The chain is built from TRBV14 and TRBJ2-7; 8 bases fit TRBD2. The DNA for the CDR3 is TGTGCCAGCAGCCAACTAGCGGGCTCCTACGAGCAGTACTTC. As protein: CASSQLAGSYEQYF.